This record concerns one T cell receptor beta chain sequence. Its antigen target is currently unknown. One base away there is no much larger clone; base qualities are not given. Reading the germline V gene gives CDR1 LGHNT and CDR2 FRNRAP. V is pruned by 5 bases and J by 4 bases, leaving 8 bases of the junction without a gene match. Counted from cysteine to phenylalanine, this CDR3 has 16 amino acids. Just the 48-base CDR3 DNA is kept, in frame starting at base 1. The sample belongs to a study of OX40 agonist ivuxolimab in advanced cancers. At the level of the whole study: The costimulatory receptor OX40 (CD134) was targeted by ivuxolimab, a fully human IgG2 agonistic monoclonal antibody. Intravenous ivuxolimab was administered to patients every 2 weeks at six dose levels: 0.01, 0.1, 0.3, 1.5, 3 and 10 mg/kg. Of the 50 or so patients in dose escalation, 19 had hepatocellular carcinoma, about 15 had melanoma, 9 had renal cell carcinoma and 9 had head and neck cancer. In the dose-escalation cohort, around four fifths of patients were male, and the mean age was around 60 years with a range of roughly 20 to 80. Prior anti-PD-1, anti-PD-L1 or anti-CTLA-4 therapy was permitted, and roughly two fifths of dose-escalation patients had received checkpoint inhibitors. Partial responses occurred in three dose-escalation patients, of whom one had hepatocellular carcinoma and two had cutaneous melanoma. The purpose of peripheral TCRbeta sequencing was to test whether ivuxolimab changed TCR sequence diversity and led to clonal T-cell expansion. The monotherapy dose-escalation portion (N = 52 patients) of the phase I ivuxolimab trial is reported in the paper. Study-wide findings and limitations: On average, CD8+ T cells showed more expanded clones than CD4+ T cells after ivuxolimab. In the 0.1-3.0 mg/kg groups, partial responders had among the lowest normalized peripheral clonal expansion, particularly in CD8+ T cells. At doses of 0.1 to 3.0 mg/kg, clonal expansion of both CD4+ and CD8+ blood T cells was observed from baseline to week 6. The antigen specificity of the clonally expanded peripheral T cells was not determined. Low levels of normalized T-cell clonal expansion were also seen in some nonresponding patients.

The trial excluded patients who had a history of autoimmune disease or were on systemic immunosuppression. Peripheral blood for TCR sequencing was collected from all dose cohorts at baseline, on cycle 4 day 1, and on cycle 7 day 1. Samples came from an open-label, multicenter, first-in-human phase I dose-escalation trial of ivuxolimab. Adults with locally advanced or metastatic melanoma, renal cell carcinoma, hepatocellular carcinoma or head and neck squamous cell carcinoma were enrolled in the trial. CD4+ and CD8+ T cells were sorted separately from peripheral blood before TCR sequencing. To sequence the TCRbeta CDR3 region, genomic DNA was isolated from the sorted cells. TCRbeta CDR3 regions were sequenced using the immunoSEQ Assay. As stored in TCRdb, this immuneACCESS dataset retains in-frame rearrangements with V and J assigned. A fraction of the clones does not appear; measured against another copy, unresolved V genes explain less than half of the discrepancy, and the remainder lacks a known reason. This sample gives more than 55,000 clones in total; 70% to 90% of them show up just once. The ten biggest clones cover 0.7% to 0.95% of the sample.

The rearranged segments are TRBV12-5 and TRBJ2-1, and 10 junction bases match TRBD1. The material was CD4+ or CD8+ T cells sorted from blood, obtained in a trial of the OX40 agonist ivuxolimab. The TCR originated in an adult with an advanced solid tumor such as melanoma, head and neck, liver or kidney cancer. Here is the DNA: TGTGCTAGTGGTCCGCCGGGACAGGGGTCGTACAATGAGCAGTTCTTC. This gives the protein CASGPPGQGSYNEQFF.